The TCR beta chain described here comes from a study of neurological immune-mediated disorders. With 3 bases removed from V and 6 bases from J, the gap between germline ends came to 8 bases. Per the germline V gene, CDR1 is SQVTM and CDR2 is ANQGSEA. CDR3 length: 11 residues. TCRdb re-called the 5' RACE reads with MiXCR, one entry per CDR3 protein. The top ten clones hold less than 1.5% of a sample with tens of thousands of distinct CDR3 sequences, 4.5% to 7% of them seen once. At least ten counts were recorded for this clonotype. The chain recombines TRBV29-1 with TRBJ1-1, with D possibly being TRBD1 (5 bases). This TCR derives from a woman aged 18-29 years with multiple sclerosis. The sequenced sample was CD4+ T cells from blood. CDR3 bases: TGCAGCGTTGACGCAGGGCCTGAAGCTTTCTTT. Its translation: CSVDAGPEAFF.